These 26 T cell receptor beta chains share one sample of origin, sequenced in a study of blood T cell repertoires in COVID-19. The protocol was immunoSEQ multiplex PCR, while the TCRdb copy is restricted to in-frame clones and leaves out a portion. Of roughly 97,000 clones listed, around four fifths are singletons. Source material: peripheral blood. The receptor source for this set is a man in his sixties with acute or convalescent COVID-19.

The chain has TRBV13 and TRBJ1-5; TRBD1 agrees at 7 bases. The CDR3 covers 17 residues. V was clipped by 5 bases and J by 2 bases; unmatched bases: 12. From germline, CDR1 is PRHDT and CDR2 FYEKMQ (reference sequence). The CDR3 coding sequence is TGTGCCAGCAGCGCCCAGGGGGGTGGGTTGGGCAATCAGCCCCAGCATTTT. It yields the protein CASSAQGGGLGNQPQHF.

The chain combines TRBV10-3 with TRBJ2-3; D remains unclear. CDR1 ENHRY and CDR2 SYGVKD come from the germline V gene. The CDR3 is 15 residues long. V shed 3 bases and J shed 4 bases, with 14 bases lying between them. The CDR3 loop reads CAISEPLGGADTQYF. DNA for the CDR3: TGTGCCATCAGTGAACCGCTTGGCGGAGCAGATACGCAGTATTTT.

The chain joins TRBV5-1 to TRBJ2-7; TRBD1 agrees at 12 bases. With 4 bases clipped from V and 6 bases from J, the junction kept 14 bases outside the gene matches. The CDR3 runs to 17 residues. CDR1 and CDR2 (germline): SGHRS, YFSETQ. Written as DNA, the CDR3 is TGCGCCAGCAGCGTAAACCCGGGACAGGGGGCGCTCTCCGAGCAGTACGTC. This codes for CASSVNPGQGALSEQYV.

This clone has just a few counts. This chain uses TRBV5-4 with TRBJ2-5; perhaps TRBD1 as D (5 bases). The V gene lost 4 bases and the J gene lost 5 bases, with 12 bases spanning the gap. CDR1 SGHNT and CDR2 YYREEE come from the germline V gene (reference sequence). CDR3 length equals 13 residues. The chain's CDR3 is CASSQGTGETQYF. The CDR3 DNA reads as TGTGCCAGCAGCCAAGGCACAGGCGAGACCCAGTACTTC.

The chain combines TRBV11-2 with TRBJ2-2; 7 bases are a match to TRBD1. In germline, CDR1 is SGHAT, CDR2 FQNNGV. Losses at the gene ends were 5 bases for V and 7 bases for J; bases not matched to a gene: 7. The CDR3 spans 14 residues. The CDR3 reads CASSIGGWLGELFF. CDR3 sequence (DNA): TGTGCCAGCAGCATAGGGGGCTGGCTCGGGGAGCTGTTTTTT.

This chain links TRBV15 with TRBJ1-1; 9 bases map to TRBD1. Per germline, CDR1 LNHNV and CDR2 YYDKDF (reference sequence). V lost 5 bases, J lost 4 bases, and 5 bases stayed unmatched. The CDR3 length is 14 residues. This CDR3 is CATSASTGGTEAFF. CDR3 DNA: TGTGCCACCAGCGCATCGACAGGGGGCACTGAAGCTTTCTTT.

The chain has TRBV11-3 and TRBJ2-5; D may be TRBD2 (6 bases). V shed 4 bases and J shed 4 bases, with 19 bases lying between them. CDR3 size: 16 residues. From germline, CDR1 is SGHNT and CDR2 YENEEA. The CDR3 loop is CASSSRSLGGGETQYF. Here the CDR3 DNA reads TGTGCCAGCAGCTCCAGGTCGCTCGGGGGAGGAGAGACCCAGTACTTC.

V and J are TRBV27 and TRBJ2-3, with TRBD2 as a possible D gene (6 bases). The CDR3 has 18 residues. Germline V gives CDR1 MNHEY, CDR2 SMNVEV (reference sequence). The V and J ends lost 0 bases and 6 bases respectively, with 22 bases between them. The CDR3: CASSLSFPGGNGIDTQYF. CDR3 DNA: TGTGCCAGCAGTTTATCCTTTCCCGGGGGAAACGGCATCGATACGCAGTATTTT.

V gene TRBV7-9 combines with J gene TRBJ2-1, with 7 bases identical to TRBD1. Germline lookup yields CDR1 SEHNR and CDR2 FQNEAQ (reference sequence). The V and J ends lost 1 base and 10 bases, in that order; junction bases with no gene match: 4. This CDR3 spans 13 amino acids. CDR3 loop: CASSLESGQEQFF. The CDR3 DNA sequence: TGTGCCAGCAGCTTAGAGTCGGGACAGGAGCAGTTCTTC.

The CDR3 sequence: CASGGDRNTEAFF. For the CDR3, the DNA is TGTGCCAGCGGAGGGGACAGAAACACTGAAGCTTTCTTT. V usage is TRBV11-2 and J usage is TRBJ1-1; 7 nucleotides match TRBD1. Germline assignment: CDR1 SGHAT and CDR2 FQNNGV. V gave up 8 bases and J gave up 2 bases; unmatched junction bases: 5. This CDR3 is 13 amino acids long. Full variable domain (outside the CDR3, taken from reference TRBV11-2 and TRBJ1-1): EAGVAQSPRYKIIEKRQSVAFWCNPISGHATLYWYQQILGQGPKLLIQFQNNGVVDDSQLPKDRFSAERLKGVDSTLKIQPAKLEDSAVYLCASGGDRNTEAFFGQGTRLTVV.

The CDR3 DNA is TGCGCCAGCAGTGTCGGCAGCGAAAATGAAAAACTGTTTTTT. Its protein product is CASSVGSENEKLFF. The gene calls are TRBV10-2 and TRBJ1-4, with D unclear. CDR1 and CDR2 (germline): WSHSY, SAAADI. V lost 4 bases and J lost 5, with 11 bases in between. This CDR3 has 14 residues.

The CDR3 here is CATSHGEGNQPQHF. CDR3 nucleotides: TGTGCCACCAGCCACGGGGAGGGGAATCAGCCCCAGCATTTT. The chain has TRBV15 and TRBJ1-5, with a possible D match to TRBD1 (5 bases). The V end was cut by 5 bases, the J end by 4 bases, with 12 bases between. Germline V gene data show CDR1 as LNHNV and CDR2 as YYDKDF (reference sequence). This CDR3 contains 14 residues.

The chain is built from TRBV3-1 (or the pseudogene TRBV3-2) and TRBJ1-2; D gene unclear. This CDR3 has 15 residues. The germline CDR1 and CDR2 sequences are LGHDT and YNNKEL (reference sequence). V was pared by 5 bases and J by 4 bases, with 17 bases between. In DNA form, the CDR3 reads TGTGCCAGCAGCAATGTTCCGGGAGGCCTCTATGGCTACACCTTC. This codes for CASSNVPGGLYGYTF.

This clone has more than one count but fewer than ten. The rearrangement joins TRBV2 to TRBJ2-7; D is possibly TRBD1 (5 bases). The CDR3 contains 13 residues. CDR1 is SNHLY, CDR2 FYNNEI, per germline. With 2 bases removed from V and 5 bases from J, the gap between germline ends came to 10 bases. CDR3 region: CASSEQGAHEQYF. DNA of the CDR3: TGTGCCAGCAGTGAACAAGGGGCCCACGAGCAGTACTTC. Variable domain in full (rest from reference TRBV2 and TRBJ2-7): EPEVTQTPSHQVTQMGQEVILRCVPISNHLYFYWYRQILGQKVEFLVSFYNNEISEKSEIFDDQFSVERPDGSNFTLKIRSTKLEDSAMYFCASSEQGAHEQYFGPGTRLTVT.

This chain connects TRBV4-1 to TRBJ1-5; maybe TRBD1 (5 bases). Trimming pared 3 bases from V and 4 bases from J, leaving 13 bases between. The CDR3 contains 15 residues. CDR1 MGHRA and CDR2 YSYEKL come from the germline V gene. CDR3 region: CASSHSGFENQPQHF. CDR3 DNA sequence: TGCGCCAGCAGCCATTCAGGGTTTGAGAATCAGCCCCAGCATTTT.

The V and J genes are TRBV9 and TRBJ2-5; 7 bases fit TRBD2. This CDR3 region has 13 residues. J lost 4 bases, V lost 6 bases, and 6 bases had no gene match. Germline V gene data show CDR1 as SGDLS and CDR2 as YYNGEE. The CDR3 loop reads CASNKAGVETQYF. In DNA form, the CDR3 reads TGTGCCAGCAACAAGGCGGGGGTAGAGACCCAGTACTTC.

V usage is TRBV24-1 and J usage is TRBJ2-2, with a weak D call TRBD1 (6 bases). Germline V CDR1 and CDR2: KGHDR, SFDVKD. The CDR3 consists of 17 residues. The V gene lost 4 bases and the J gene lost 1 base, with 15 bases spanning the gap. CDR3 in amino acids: CATSDSQWTVNTGELFF. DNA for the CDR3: TGTGCCACCAGTGACTCCCAATGGACAGTGAACACCGGGGAGCTGTTTTTT.

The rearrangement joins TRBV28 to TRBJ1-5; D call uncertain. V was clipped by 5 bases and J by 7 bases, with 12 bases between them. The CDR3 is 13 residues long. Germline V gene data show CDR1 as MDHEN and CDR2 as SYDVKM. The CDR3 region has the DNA TGTGCCAGCAGTCTACCGGGATACCAGCCCCAGCATTTT. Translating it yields CASSLPGYQPQHF. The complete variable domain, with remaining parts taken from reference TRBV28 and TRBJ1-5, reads DVKVTQSSRYLVKRTGEKVFLECVQDMDHENMFWYRQDPGLGLRLIYFSYDVKMKEKGDIPEGYSVSREKKERFSLILESASTNQTSMYLCASSLPGYQPQHFGDGTRLSIL.

CDR3 bases: TGTGCCAGCAGCGCCCAGAGACAGACACTCTCCTACGAGCAGTACTTC. This encodes CASSAQRQTLSYEQYF. The genes are TRBV9 and TRBJ2-7; D is possibly TRBD1 (5 bases). V lost 3 bases, J lost 0 bases, and 16 bases lay in between. CDR1 is SGDLS, CDR2 YYNGEE, per germline. CDR3 length: 16 amino acids.

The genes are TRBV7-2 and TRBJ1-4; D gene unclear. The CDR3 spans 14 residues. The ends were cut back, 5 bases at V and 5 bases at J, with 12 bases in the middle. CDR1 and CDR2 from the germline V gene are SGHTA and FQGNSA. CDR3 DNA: TGTGCCAGCAGCGAGCTGTGGGAGAATGAAAAACTGTTTTTT. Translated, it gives CASSELWENEKLFF.

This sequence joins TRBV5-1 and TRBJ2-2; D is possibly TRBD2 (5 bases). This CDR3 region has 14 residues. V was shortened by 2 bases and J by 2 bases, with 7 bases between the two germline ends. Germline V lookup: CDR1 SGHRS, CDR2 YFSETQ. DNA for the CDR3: TGCGCCAGCAGCTTCGGGATAAACACCGGGGAGCTGTTTTTT. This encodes CASSFGINTGELFF.

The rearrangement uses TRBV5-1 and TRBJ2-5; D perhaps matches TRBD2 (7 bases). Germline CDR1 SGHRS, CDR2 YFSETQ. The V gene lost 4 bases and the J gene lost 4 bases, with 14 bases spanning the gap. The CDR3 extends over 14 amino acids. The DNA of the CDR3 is TGCGCCAGCAGCCTAACAGGGAGGGGAGAGACCCAGTACTTC. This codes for CASSLTGRGETQYF.

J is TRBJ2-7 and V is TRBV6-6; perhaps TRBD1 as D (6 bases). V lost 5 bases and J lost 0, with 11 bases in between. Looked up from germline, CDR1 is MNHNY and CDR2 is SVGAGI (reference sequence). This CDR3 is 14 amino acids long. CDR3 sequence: CASSGKQGSYEQYV. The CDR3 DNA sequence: TGTGCCAGCAGTGGAAAACAGGGCTCCTACGAGCAGTACGTC.

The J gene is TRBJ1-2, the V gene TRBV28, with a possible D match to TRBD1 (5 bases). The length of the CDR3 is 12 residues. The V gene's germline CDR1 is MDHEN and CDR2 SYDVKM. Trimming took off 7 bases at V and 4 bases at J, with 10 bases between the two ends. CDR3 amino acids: CASTQGGYGYTF. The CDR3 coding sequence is TGTGCCAGCACCCAGGGAGGCTATGGCTACACCTTC.

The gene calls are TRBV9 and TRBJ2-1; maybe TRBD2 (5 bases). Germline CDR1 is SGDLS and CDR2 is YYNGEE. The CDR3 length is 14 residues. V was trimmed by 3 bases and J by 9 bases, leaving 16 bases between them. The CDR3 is CASSAEIGRGEQFF. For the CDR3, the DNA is TGTGCCAGCAGCGCTGAGATAGGTCGGGGTGAGCAGTTCTTC.

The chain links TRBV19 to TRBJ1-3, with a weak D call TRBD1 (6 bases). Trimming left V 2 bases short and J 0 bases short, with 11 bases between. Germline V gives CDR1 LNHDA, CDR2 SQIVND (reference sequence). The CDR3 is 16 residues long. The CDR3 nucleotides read TGTGCCAGTAGTATACGTCGGGGACACTCTGGAAACACCATATATTTT. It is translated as CASSIRRGHSGNTIYF.